Each of the 13 T cell receptor beta chains below was sequenced from the same sample in a study of blood T cell repertoires in COVID-19. TCRdb keeps only in-frame clones here, not all; method: immunoSEQ multiplex PCR. Of roughly 150,000 clones in the sample, about nine tenths were seen once. Sequences were obtained from peripheral blood. These receptors were taken from a woman of 80 years or more with acute or convalescent COVID-19.

The V and J genes are TRBV30 and TRBJ1-5; D remains unclear. The CDR3 loop spans 12 amino acids. The ends were cut back, 3 bases at V and 7 bases at J, with 10 bases in the middle. Germline assignment: CDR1 GTSNPN and CDR2 SVGIG (reference sequence). The DNA of the CDR3 is TGTGCCTGGAGCCCTTCGGGACAGCCCCAGCATTTT. It is translated as CAWSPSGQPQHF.

This clone is classed as medium-sized. The chain links TRBV11-3 to TRBJ2-1, with 7 bases that match TRBD1. The germline V gene has CDR1 SGHNT and CDR2 YENEEA. This CDR3 is 13 amino acids long. Unmatched junction bases numbered 3, after V lost 3 bases and J lost 7 bases. CDR3 amino acids: CASSFQQGNEQFF. CDR3 coding DNA: TGTGCCAGCAGCTTCCAACAGGGGAATGAGCAGTTCTTC.

The gene calls are TRBV18 and TRBJ1-1, with 9 bases matching TRBD1. V shed 5 bases and J 1 base; nucleotides not matched to a gene: 8. Germline V gene sequence: CDR1 KGHSH, CDR2 LQKENI. The CDR3 has 16 residues. CDR3: CASSSQTQGANTEAFF. As DNA, the CDR3 is TGTGCCAGCTCATCCCAAACACAGGGGGCGAACACTGAAGCTTTCTTT.

This chain uses TRBV5-1 with TRBJ2-1; the D gene is possibly TRBD2 (6 bases). V shed 0 bases and J shed 4 bases, with 14 bases lying between them. In germline, CDR1 is SGHRS, CDR2 YFSETQ. The CDR3 is 16 residues long. CDR3 region: CASSLAETSVYNEQFF. For the CDR3, the DNA is TGCGCCAGCAGCTTGGCCGAGACTAGTGTTTACAATGAGCAGTTCTTC.

This chain joins TRBV3-1 (or the pseudogene TRBV3-2) and TRBJ1-6, with D possibly being TRBD1 (5 bases). The length of the CDR3 is 14 residues. V dropped 1 base and J dropped 8 bases, with 9 bases sitting between them. Germline CDR1 and CDR2: LGHDT and YNNKEL (reference sequence). The CDR3 region has the DNA TGTGCCAGCAGCCAAGGGGGCCGCGATTCACCCCTCCACTTT. Its translation: CASSQGGRDSPLHF.

The rearrangement joins TRBV6-2 or TRBV6-3 to TRBJ1-3, with D unresolved. Germline V CDR1 and CDR2: MNHEY, SVGEGT. V dropped 4 bases and J dropped 4 bases, with 5 bases sitting between them. The CDR3 consists of 12 residues. This chain's CDR3 is CASSLLGNTIYF. In DNA form, the CDR3 reads TGTGCCAGCAGTTTACTGGGAAACACCATATATTTT.

This clone was counted between two and nine times. This sequence joins TRBV2 and TRBJ2-7, with 8 bases that match TRBD2. Trimming took 5 bases from V and 3 from J; bases not matched to a gene: 15. From germline, CDR1 is SNHLY and CDR2 FYNNEI. There are 17 residues in the CDR3. The CDR3 protein is CASSYTVRGGLDYEQYF. CDR3 bases: TGTGCCAGCAGTTACACGGTCCGGGGGGGCCTGGACTACGAGCAGTACTTC.

The rearrangement links TRBV5-1 to TRBJ1-4, with 9 bases lining up with TRBD1. J gave up 5 bases and V 0 bases, and 8 bases lay outside the gene matches. Germline CDR1 reads SGHRS; CDR2 reads YFSETQ. This CDR3 comprises 17 residues. Here the CDR3 DNA reads TGCGCCAGCAGCTTGGCCGACGGGACAGGGCGGAATGAAAAACTGTTTTTT. It specifies CASSLADGTGRNEKLFF.

This clone has just a few counts. This chain joins TRBV18 and TRBJ2-5; D is possibly TRBD1 (6 bases). Germline V gives CDR1 KGHSH, CDR2 LQKENI. V gave up 6 bases and J gave up 6 bases, with 17 bases separating them. The CDR3 runs 14 residues. CDR3 DNA sequence: TGTGCCAGCTCGGCCTCCTGGGGGCGACAGACCCAGTACTTC. It yields the protein CASSASWGRQTQYF.

This chain links TRBV2 with TRBJ2-7, with D unclear. Germline V gene sequence: CDR1 SNHLY, CDR2 FYNNEI. CDR3 size: 13 residues. V was trimmed by 2 bases and J by 2 bases, leaving 7 bases between them. The CDR3 nucleotides read TGTGCCAGCAGTGAAAGCCCGACCTACGAGCAGTACTTC. Protein sequence: CASSESPTYEQYF.

This clone appeared a single time. The rearrangement uses TRBV28 and TRBJ1-4, with D unclear. The CDR3 has 13 residues. V lost 7 bases to trimming and J lost 2 bases, with 8 bases between them. The germline V gene encodes CDR1 MDHEN and CDR2 SYDVKM. The CDR3, as DNA: TGTGCCAGCACAATCGCGACTAATGAAAAACTGTTTTTT. Residues: CASTIATNEKLFF.

The V call is TRBV4-3, the J call TRBJ1-1; D gene uncertain. V shed 4 bases and J shed 1 base, with 13 bases lying between them. Germline V lookup: CDR1 LGHNA, CDR2 YSLEER. CDR3 size: 15 residues. The CDR3 sequence is CASSLHTVGNTEAFF. CDR3 in DNA: TGCGCCAGCAGCCTCCACACCGTTGGGAACACTGAAGCTTTCTTT.

The sample holds one count of this clone. The J gene is TRBJ2-2, the V gene TRBV18; D is uncertain. V lost 6 bases and J lost 0, with 11 bases in between. The CDR3 is 15 amino acids. Looked up from germline, CDR1 is KGHSH and CDR2 is LQKENI. CDR3 protein: CASSLGTANTGELFF. CDR3 bases: TGTGCCAGCTCCTTGGGCACTGCGAACACCGGGGAGCTGTTTTTT.